This T cell receptor (beta chain) was recovered during a study of cytomegalovirus exposure and HLA in healthy donors. About this clone: Its antigen is still unknown.

Study-level results: Donors belonging to an Asian-associated ancestry cluster reportedly showed fewer N-insertions in productive TCRs than the roughly 670-donor mean, according to what a later analysis found.

PCR involved 60 Vbeta and 13 Jbeta primers. The data were produced by immunoSEQ multiplex PCR, yet TCRdb's version contains in-frame clones alone and is incomplete. The sample includes about 160,000 clones, 65% to 90% of them seen just once. This CDR3 contains 15 residues. The germline V gene encodes CDR1 SEHNR and CDR2 FQNEAQ (reference sequence). J lost 3 bases, V lost 7 bases, and 7 bases had no gene match. Material: PBMCs. The receptor comes from a woman between 18 and 30 years old in good health and CMV-seronegative. J is TRBJ2-3 and V is TRBV7-9; TRBD2 agrees at 10 bases. The CDR3 coding sequence is TGTGCCAGCACCCCTAGCGGGAGCGGGACAGATACGCAGTATTTT. As protein: CASTPSGSGTDTQYF.